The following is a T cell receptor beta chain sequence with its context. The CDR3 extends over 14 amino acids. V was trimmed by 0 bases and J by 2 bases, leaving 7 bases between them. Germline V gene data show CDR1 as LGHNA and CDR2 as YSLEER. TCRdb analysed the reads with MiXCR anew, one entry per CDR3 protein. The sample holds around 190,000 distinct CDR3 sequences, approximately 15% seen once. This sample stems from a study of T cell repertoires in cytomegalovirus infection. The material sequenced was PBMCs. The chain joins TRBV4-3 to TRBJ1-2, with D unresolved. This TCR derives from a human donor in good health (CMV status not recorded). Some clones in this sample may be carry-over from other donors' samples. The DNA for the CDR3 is TGCGCCAGCAGCCAAGAAATGGGGAACTATGGCTACACCTTC. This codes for CASSQEMGNYGYTF.